The source of this T cell receptor beta chain is a study of response to subunit inactivated influenza vaccine. General study points: The study's authors posited that every seasonal influenza vaccination enlists few new T cells.

V lost 5 bases to trimming and J lost 5 bases; unmatched junction nucleotides: 4. The V gene's germline CDR1 is SGHTA and CDR2 FQGNSA. The CDR3 runs 13 residues. The sample holds a few counts of this clonotype. Antigen specificity is unknown. TCRdb reanalysed the RT-PCR reads using MiXCR and keeps one entry per CDR3 protein. The sample has approximately 500,000 distinct CDR3 sequences; approximately 12% are singletons. This sample comprised PBMCs from blood, obtained more than 35 days after vaccination. This clonotype was obtained from a man between 50 and 59 years old who received an inactivated influenza vaccine. V usage is TRBV7-2 and J usage is TRBJ2-7, with TRBD2 matching 9 bases. The CDR3 DNA follows: TGTGCCAGCAGCCGGGTAGCGGGAGACGAGCAGTACTTC. Amino acids: CASSRVAGDEQYF.